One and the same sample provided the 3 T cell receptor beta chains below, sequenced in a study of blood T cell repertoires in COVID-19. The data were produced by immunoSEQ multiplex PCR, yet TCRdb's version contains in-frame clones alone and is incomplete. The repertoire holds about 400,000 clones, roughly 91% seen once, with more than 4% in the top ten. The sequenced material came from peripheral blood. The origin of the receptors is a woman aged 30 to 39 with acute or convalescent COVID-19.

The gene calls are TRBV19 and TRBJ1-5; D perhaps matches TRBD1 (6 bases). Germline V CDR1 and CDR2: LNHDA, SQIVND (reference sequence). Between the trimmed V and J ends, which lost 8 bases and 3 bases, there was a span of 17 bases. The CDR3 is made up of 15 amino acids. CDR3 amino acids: CASEGQGLPNQPQHF. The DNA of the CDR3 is TGTGCCAGTGAGGGCCAGGGGCTACCCAATCAGCCCCAGCATTTT.

The CDR3 spells CASSENMGTGSSPLHF. DNA of the CDR3: TGTGCCAGCAGTGAAAATATGGGGACAGGTTCCTCACCCCTCCACTTT. The chain has TRBV6-1 and TRBJ1-6; 8 bases are a match to TRBD1. Germline lookup yields CDR1 MNHNS and CDR2 SASEGT. The V gene end was trimmed by 2 bases and the J gene end by 10 bases; junction bases not matched to a gene: 10. There are 16 residues in the CDR3.

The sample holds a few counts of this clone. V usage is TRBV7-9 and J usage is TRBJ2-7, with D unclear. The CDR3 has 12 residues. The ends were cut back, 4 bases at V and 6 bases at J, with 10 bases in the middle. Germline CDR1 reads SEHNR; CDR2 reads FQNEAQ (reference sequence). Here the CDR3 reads CASSSGPLEQYF. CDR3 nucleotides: TGTGCCAGCAGCTCTGGGCCGCTCGAGCAGTACTTC.